The 20 T cell receptor beta chains given below trace back to one sample, sequenced in a study of T-cell memory formation after mild COVID-19. Using its own MiXCR run on the 5' RACE reads, TCRdb lists one record per CDR3 protein. The sample shows about 50,000 distinct CDR3 sequences, approximately 9% of them seen only once. The sequencing input was PBMCs or a T cell subset sorted from them (not recorded which). The receptors shown here come from an adult woman who had mild COVID-19 (a few samples of this study predate the infection). Cell type and time point are not known.

The chain combines TRBV5-1 with TRBJ2-3; 9 bases fit TRBD2. The CDR3 is 18 residues long. V shed 2 bases, J shed 0 bases, and the junction held 10 bases outside the gene matches. Germline lookup yields CDR1 SGHRS and CDR2 YFSETQ. CDR3 protein: CASSFAPSGISSTDTQYF. The CDR3 coding sequence is TGCGCCAGCAGCTTCGCGCCTAGCGGGATCTCTAGCACAGATACGCAGTATTTT.

The chain employs TRBV10-3 and TRBJ1-3; D gene ambiguous. Between the trimmed V and J ends, which lost 2 bases and 4 bases, there was a span of 9 bases. The CDR3 is 14 residues long. The germline V gene encodes CDR1 ENHRY and CDR2 SYGVKD. This chain's CDR3 is CAISEDARGNTIYF. CDR3 nucleotide sequence: TGTGCCATCAGTGAGGACGCCAGGGGAAACACCATATATTTT.

The chain has TRBV25-1 and TRBJ2-5, with D maybe TRBD2 (6 bases). CDR3 length: 15 amino acids. Trimming shortened V by 0 bases and J by 6 bases, and 14 bases separated the two germline ends. Germline CDR1 is MGHDK and CDR2 is SYGVNS. DNA of the CDR3: TGTGCCAGCAGTGAATATGACGGGGGTAGAAAGACCCAGTACTTC. Protein: CASSEYDGGRKTQYF.

The chain couples TRBV6-2 or TRBV6-3 to TRBJ2-5, with D perhaps matching TRBD2 (6 bases). Germline CDR1 is MNHEY and CDR2 is SVGEGT. The CDR3 sequence is 13 residues long. V was cut by 2 bases and J by 4 bases, with 8 bases left in between. The CDR3 nucleotides read TGTGCCAGCAGTTACCTGGGGGGAGAGACCCAGTACTTC. Translation gives CASSYLGGETQYF.

The chain couples TRBV5-1 to TRBJ1-2; no clear D. The CDR3 is 15 amino acids. The germline V gene has CDR1 SGHRS and CDR2 YFSETQ. With 4 bases removed from V and 0 bases from J, the gap between germline ends came to 13 bases. The CDR3 spells CASSPLPGTNYGYTF. The CDR3 coding sequence is TGCGCCAGCAGCCCATTGCCGGGTACTAACTATGGCTACACCTTC. Looking up the rest from reference TRBV5-1 and TRBJ1-2 gives the full variable domain: KAGVTQTPRYLIKTRGQQVTLSCSPISGHRSVSWYQQTPGQGLQFLFEYFSETQRNKGNFPGRFSGRQFSNSRSEMNVSTLELGDSALYLCASSPLPGTNYGYTFGSGTRLTVV.

Only a few counts were recorded for this clonotype. This chain joins TRBV25-1 and TRBJ2-2; D ambiguous. The CDR3 consists of 12 residues. The ends were cut back, 7 bases at V and 0 bases at J, with 3 bases in the middle. Germline V gene lookup returns CDR1 MGHDK and CDR2 SYGVNS. For the CDR3, the DNA is TGTGCCAGCACAGCGAACACCGGGGAGCTGTTTTTT. Residues: CASTANTGELFF.

The chain combines TRBV6-5 with TRBJ2-7; D call uncertain. Germline values: CDR1 MNHEY, CDR2 SVGAGI. With 0 bases removed from V and 3 bases from J, the gap between germline ends came to 12 bases. This CDR3 has 15 residues. Written as DNA, the CDR3 is TGTGCCAGCAGTTACTCGTTTCTAGGGAACTACGAGCAGTACTTC. It yields the protein CASSYSFLGNYEQYF.

The table lists this clonotype with many counts. The chain couples TRBV7-3 to TRBJ2-3, with TRBD2 matching over 11 bases. CDR3 length equals 16 residues. From germline, CDR1 is SGHTA and CDR2 FQGTGA. V shed 6 bases and J 1 base; nucleotides not matched to a gene: 6. The CDR3 region has the DNA TGTGCCAGCAGTCCACTAGCGGGGGCCCGCACAGATACGCAGTATTTT. Translation: CASSPLAGARTDTQYF.

This clonotype was seen only a few times. The rearrangement joins TRBV24-1 to TRBJ2-5; TRBD1 is a possible D gene (6 bases). There are 15 residues in the CDR3. Germline lookup yields CDR1 KGHDR and CDR2 SFDVKD. V lost 2 bases, J lost 1 base, and 10 bases lay in between. The CDR3 DNA reads TGTGCCACCAGTGATTCAAGGGGGAGCCAAGAGACCCAGTACTTC. This encodes CATSDSRGSQETQYF.

By share, this clonotype counts as medium-sized (0.01 to 0.1%). DNA for the CDR3: TGTGCCAGCAGTTTTTGGGAGACCTTATATAATTCACCCCTCCACTTT. Translated, it gives CASSFWETLYNSPLHF. The chain joins TRBV27 to TRBJ1-6; D is undetermined. Germline V gene data show CDR1 as MNHEY and CDR2 as SMNVEV (reference sequence). Trimming removed 3 bases from V and 4 bases from J, with 13 bases in between. This CDR3 has 16 residues.

The chain links TRBV5-1 to TRBJ1-1, with 7 bases lining up with TRBD1. J gave up 2 bases and V 0 bases, and 1 base lay outside the gene matches. The CDR3 extends over 14 amino acids. Germline V gene data show CDR1 as SGHRS and CDR2 as YFSETQ. The CDR3 DNA reads TGCGCCAGCAGCTTGGAGGGGGCAAACACTGAAGCTTTCTTT. Translation gives CASSLEGANTEAFF.

This clonotype has a handful of counts. Since a much larger clone is just one base distant, this may be a read error. This chain connects TRBV5-1 to TRBJ2-7; a possible D gene is TRBD1 (5 bases). CDR1 is SGHRS and CDR2 is YFSETQ in the germline V gene. This CDR3 is 15 amino acids long. The CDR3, as DNA: TGCGCCAGGAGCTTGGCCGGAGACAGACCCTACGAGCAGTACTTC. It specifies CARSLAGDRPYEQYF.

This clonotype was observed a few times. CDR3 in amino acids: CASSSGQVNDEQFF. As DNA, the CDR3 is TGCGCCAGCAGCTCAGGACAGGTAAACGATGAGCAGTTCTTC. The chain carries TRBV5-1 and TRBJ2-1; 7 nucleotides line up with TRBD1. The CDR3 is 14 residues long. After removal of 3 bases from V and 8 bases from J, the junction contained 8 bases not matched to a gene. Germline lookup yields CDR1 SGHRS and CDR2 YFSETQ.

The V and J genes are TRBV11-2 and TRBJ2-5, with D tentatively TRBD2 (5 bases). Trimming shortened V by 3 bases and J by 3 bases, and 8 bases separated the two germline ends. Germline V gene lookup returns CDR1 SGHAT and CDR2 FQNNGV. The CDR3 totals 13 residues. CDR3 DNA sequence: TGTGCCAGCAGCTTCGGGGAAGAAGAGACCCAGTACTTC. Residues: CASSFGEEETQYF.

This clonotype was detected many times. This chain joins TRBV2 and TRBJ2-5; D possibly corresponds to TRBD2 (5 bases). V lost 3 bases, J lost 3 bases, and 8 bases lay in between. CDR1 and CDR2 (germline): SNHLY, FYNNEI. The CDR3 runs 13 residues. The CDR3 DNA is TGTGCCAGCAGTGAGAGGAGGAAAGAGACCCAGTACTTC. This sequence encodes CASSERRKETQYF.

The chain recombines TRBV7-9 with TRBJ2-3; D tentatively fits TRBD1 or TRBD2 (5 bases each). Between the trimmed V and J ends, which lost 6 bases and 5 bases, there was a span of 15 bases. Germline V gene sequence: CDR1 SEHNR, CDR2 FQNEAQ (reference sequence). The length of the CDR3 is 14 residues. In DNA form, the CDR3 reads TGTGCCAGCAGTATCGGGGCGCGCGAAGATACGCAGTATTTT. Amino acid sequence: CASSIGAREDTQYF.

This clonotype was detected a few times. The chain recombines TRBV2 with TRBJ2-7; D call uncertain. Germline-derived CDR1 and CDR2 are SNHLY and FYNNEI. This CDR3 is 17 amino acids long. V shed 1 base and J shed 0 bases, with 16 bases lying between them. CDR3 sequence reads: CASSEGYRNPSSYEQYF. The DNA for the CDR3 is TGTGCCAGCAGTGAAGGCTACAGAAACCCGAGCTCCTACGAGCAGTACTTC.

This clonotype was recorded many times. This sequence joins TRBV20-1 and TRBJ2-3; D is uncertain. CDR3 length equals 14 residues. CDR1 and CDR2 from the germline V gene are DFQATT and SNEGSKA (reference sequence). V shed 0 bases and J shed 1 base, with 8 bases lying between them. The CDR3 DNA reads as TGCAGTGCTAGAGACAGGACGGGCACAGATACGCAGTATTTT. Residues: CSARDRTGTDTQYF.

V gene TRBV20-1 combines with J gene TRBJ1-2, with D possibly matching TRBD1 (5 bases). CDR1 is DFQATT, CDR2 SNEGSKA, per germline (reference sequence). The CDR3 extends over 12 amino acids. The V end was cut by 5 bases, the J end by 2 bases, with 9 bases between. This CDR3 is CSALWGNYGYTF. CDR3 nucleotides: TGCAGTGCTCTATGGGGGAACTATGGCTACACCTTC.

In its sample, this clonotype was seen many times. The chain is built from TRBV29-1 and TRBJ1-1, with unresolved D. V was trimmed by 5 bases and J by 10 bases, leaving 11 bases between them. CDR1 and CDR2 from the germline V gene are SQVTM and ANQGSEA. The CDR3 extends over 10 amino acids. The chain's CDR3 is CSVLLWGAFF. The DNA for the CDR3 is TGCAGCGTTCTGCTCTGGGGAGCTTTCTTT.